This TCR beta chain stems from a study of control samples from healthy donors and cancer patients. Generated by immunoSEQ multiplex PCR, the TCRdb table keeps only in-frame clones and is missing some. The sample has about 51,000 clones; approximately 89% are singletons. V was pared by 4 bases and J by 2 bases, with 14 bases between. Germline CDR1 is LNHDA and CDR2 is SQIVND (reference sequence). The CDR3 is made up of 16 amino acids. This clone was recorded a few times. Sequenced input: PBMCs. This sequence was found in a man in his forties with colorectal cancer. The chain is built from TRBV19 and TRBJ2-2, with D possibly being TRBD1 (5 bases). CDR3 in amino acids: CASSTPGQANTGELFF. The CDR3 DNA reads TGTGCCAGTAGTACACCAGGACAAGCCAACACCGGGGAGCTGTTTTTT.